The source of this T cell receptor (beta chain) is a study of regulatory T cells. Regarding the study as a whole: Shannon entropy was nonsignificantly lower in patient CD8+ T cells than control CD8+ cells. Skewed V and J usage and few unique V-J pairs marked patient repertoires, most in Tregs.

Germline V gives CDR1 SGHTA, CDR2 FQGNSA. V lost 5 bases and J lost 4, with 8 bases in between. The CDR3 is made up of 12 amino acids. Primers: 52 TRBV forward and 13 TRBJ reverse. Clones were sequenced by immunoSEQ multiplex PCR, and TCRdb holds only the in-frame ones, with some missing. The sample lists about 18,000 clones; 80% to 95% were seen once. Every patient with CD3G deficiency had evidence of autoimmunity. At testing, patients were 2 to 39 years old, with reduced naive and increased memory T-cell proportions. This clone showed up just a few times. Its antigen is as yet unknown. Material for sequencing was CD8+ T cells sorted from blood. The receptor comes from a person aged 18-30 years with CD3G deficiency. The chain combines TRBV7-2 with TRBJ1-2, with unresolved D. The CDR3 loop reads CASSIGSYGYTF. Written as DNA, the CDR3 is TGTGCCAGCAGCATCGGTAGCTATGGCTACACCTTC.